This T cell receptor (beta chain) was documented in a study of regulatory T cells in long-lasting Graves disease. Points from the study as a whole: There was favoring of TRBV28, TRBJ1-2 and TRBJ2-5 in persistent disease.

Sequencing libraries for TCR beta were prepared with iRepertoire HTBI primers and Arm-PCR of CDR3 regions. TCRdb passed the multiplex PCR reads through MiXCR, listing each CDR3 protein once. The data contain fewer than 600,000 distinct CDR3 sequences, under 25% of them singletons. V trimming: 10 bases; J trimming: 3 bases; junction bases outside the gene matches: 9. The germline gives CDR1 SGHTA, CDR2 FQGTGA. The CDR3 runs 13 residues. The time point here: persistent/refractory GD, antithyroid drugs over 5 years with positive TRAb. Generation of the TCR library employed RNA extracted from PBMCs. Worth noting for this clonotype: Its antigen remains unknown.

This specimen was peripheral blood mononuclear cells (PBMCs), taken when the disease was refractory, from a patient treated with antithyroid drugs. V gene TRBV7-3 combines with J gene TRBJ2-7, with TRBD1 matching 7 bases. The TCR sequence derives from a female donor with Graves disease. The CDR3 region has the DNA TGTGCCACCAGGTCCGGACAGGACTACGAGCAGTACTTC. Its translation: CATRSGQDYEQYF.